This T cell receptor (beta chain) was found in a study of blood T cell repertoires in COVID-19 (TCRdb year 2020). Study-wide context: The collaborator samples originated in the United States, Italy and Spain and spanned the acute and convalescent phases of COVID-19. The material from the prospective study consisted of cDNA or gDNA derived from T cells, B-cell-depleted T cells, or PBMCs. Deeply sampled blood TCRbeta repertoires from subjects exposed to, actively infected with, or recovered from COVID-19 were included in the dataset. The repertoires were released in a freely available public database meant as a resource for research on the immune response to SARS-CoV-2. Samples came from the ongoing ImmuneRACE study (first 160 participants) plus 1,254 subjects from 6 global collaborators. A de-identified subject ID, COVID-19 status, age in years and sex were almost always included in the sample metadata. HLA class I and class II types, where available, came from metadata supplied by the sample provider rather than from assay-based typing. Study-wide findings and limitations: How much clinical and demographic metadata was included differed by source and by participant, and the metadata was provided uncurated.

The immunoSEQ Assay, a bias-controlled multiplex PCR, was used to amplify TCRbeta CDR3 regions from genomic DNA. The authors' pipeline ran thus. The number of nucleated cells in each sample was estimated by amplification of reference gene primers within the assay. Sequence reads were collapsed and filtered to measure the absolute abundance of every unique TCRbeta CDR3 rearrangement. For each sample, productive Simpson clonality was calculated as the square root of Simpson's diversity index across productive rearrangements. This is the immuneACCESS table as TCRdb keeps it, with only in-frame sequences that have V and J called. A part of the clones is gone; compared with another copy, unresolved V genes explain less than half, and the rest is unexplained. The V and J calls and clone size come from that table; D and trimming were worked out from the DNA. In this sample the table shows approximately 200,000 clones, approximately 90% of which occur a single time. Around 4.5% of the sample comes from the top ten.

Each collaborating institution followed its own protocols to collect whole blood in K2EDTA tubes. For TCRbeta analysis, collaborators shipped samples in one of three forms: frozen whole blood, isolated PBMCs, or DNA extracted from either of those sample types. As to this clone: There is no known antigen for this receptor. No clone much larger than this one lies a single base away; base qualities are absent.

Compared with germline, V lacks 7 bases and J lacks 8 bases; bases without a gene match: 8. Including cysteine and phenylalanine, the CDR3 has 14 amino acids. The CDR3 DNA has 42 bases and is translated from base 1. The germline V gene encodes CDR1 MNHEY and CDR2 SVGAGI. The material sequenced was peripheral blood. The chain was built from TRBV6-5 and TRBJ1-6; 7 of the junction bases match TRBD1. The clonotype originates from a man aged 50 to 59 with acute or convalescent COVID-19. The CDR3 region: CASKIQGNDSPLHF. The sequenced DNA: TGTGCCAGCAAAATACAGGGGAACGATTCACCCCTCCACTTT.